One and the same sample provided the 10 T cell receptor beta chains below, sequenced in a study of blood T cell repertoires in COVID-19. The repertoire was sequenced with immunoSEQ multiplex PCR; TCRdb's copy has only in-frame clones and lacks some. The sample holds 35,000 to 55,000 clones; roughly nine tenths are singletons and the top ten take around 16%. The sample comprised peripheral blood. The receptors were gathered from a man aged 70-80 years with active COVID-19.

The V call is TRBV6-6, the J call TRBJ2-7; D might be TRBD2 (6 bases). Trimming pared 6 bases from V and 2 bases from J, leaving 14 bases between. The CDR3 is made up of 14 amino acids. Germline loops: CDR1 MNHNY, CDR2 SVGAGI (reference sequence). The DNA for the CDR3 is TGTGCCAGCAGGATCCGGGACTCCACCTACGAGCAGTACTTC. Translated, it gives CASRIRDSTYEQYF.

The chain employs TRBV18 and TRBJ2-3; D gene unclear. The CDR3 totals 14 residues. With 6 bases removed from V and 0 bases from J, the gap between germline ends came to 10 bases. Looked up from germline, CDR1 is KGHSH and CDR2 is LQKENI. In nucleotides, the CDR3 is TGTGCCAGCTCTCTCACTATGAGCACAGATACGCAGTATTTT. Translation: CASSLTMSTDTQYF.

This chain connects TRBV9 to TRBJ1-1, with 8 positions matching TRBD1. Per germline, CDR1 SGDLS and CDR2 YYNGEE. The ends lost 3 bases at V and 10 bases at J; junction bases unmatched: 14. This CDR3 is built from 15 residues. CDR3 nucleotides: TGTGCCAGCAGCGCGACCGGGACAGGAGGATTTGTAGCTTTCTTT. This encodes CASSATGTGGFVAFF. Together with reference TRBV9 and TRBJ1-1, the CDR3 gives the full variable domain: DSGVTQTPKHLITATGQRVTLRCSPRSGDLSVYWYQQSLDQGLQFLIQYYNGEERAKGNILERFSAQQFPDLHSELNLSSLELGDSALYFCASSATGTGGFVAFFGQGTRLTVV.

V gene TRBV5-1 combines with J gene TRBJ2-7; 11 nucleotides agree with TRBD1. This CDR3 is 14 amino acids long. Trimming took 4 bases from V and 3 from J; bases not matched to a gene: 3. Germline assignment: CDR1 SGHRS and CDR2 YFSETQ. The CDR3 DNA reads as TGCGCCAGCAGCCAGGGACAGGGGGGCTACGAGCAGTACTTC. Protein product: CASSQGQGGYEQYF.

The CDR3 sequence: CATLREGRGSNQPQHF. The CDR3 region has the DNA TGTGCCACCCTTCGCGAGGGCAGGGGGAGCAATCAGCCCCAGCATTTT. The rearrangement uses TRBV19 and TRBJ1-5, with 7 bases lining up with TRBD1. The CDR3 covers 16 residues. With 10 bases clipped from V and 1 base from J, the junction kept 13 bases outside the gene matches. Germline CDR1 and CDR2: LNHDA and SQIVND (reference sequence).

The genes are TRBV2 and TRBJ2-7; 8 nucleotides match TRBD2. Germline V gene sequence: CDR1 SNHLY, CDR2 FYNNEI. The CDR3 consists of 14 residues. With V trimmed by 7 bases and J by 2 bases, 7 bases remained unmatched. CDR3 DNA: TGTGCCAGCACCGGACTAGCACCGACCTACGAGCAGTACTTC. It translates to CASTGLAPTYEQYF.

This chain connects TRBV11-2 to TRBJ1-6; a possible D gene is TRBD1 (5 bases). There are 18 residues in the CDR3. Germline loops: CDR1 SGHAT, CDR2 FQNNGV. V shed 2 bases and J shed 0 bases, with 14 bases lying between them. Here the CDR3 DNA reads TGTGCCAGCAGCTTAAAAAGACCGACAGACTCCTATAATTCACCCCTCCACTTT. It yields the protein CASSLKRPTDSYNSPLHF.

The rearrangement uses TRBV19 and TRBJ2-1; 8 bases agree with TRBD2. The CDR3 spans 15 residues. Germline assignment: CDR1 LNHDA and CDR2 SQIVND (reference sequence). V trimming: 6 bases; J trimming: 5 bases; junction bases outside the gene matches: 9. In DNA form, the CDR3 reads TGTGCCAGTAGCTCCGGGACTAGTCGGGACAATGAGCAGTTCTTC. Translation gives CASSSGTSRDNEQFF.

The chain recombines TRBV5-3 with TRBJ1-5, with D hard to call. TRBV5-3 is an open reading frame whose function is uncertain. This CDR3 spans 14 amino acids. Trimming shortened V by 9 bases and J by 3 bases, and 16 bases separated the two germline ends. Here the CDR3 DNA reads TGTGCCATCAAAGCCCGCTCCTACAATCAGCCCCAGCATTTT. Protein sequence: CAIKARSYNQPQHF.

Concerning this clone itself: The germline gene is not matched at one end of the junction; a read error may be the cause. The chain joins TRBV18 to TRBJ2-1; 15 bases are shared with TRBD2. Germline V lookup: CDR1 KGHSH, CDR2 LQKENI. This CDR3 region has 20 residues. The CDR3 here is CTSSPPGLAGGHGPNNEQFF. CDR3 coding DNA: TGTACCAGCTCACCTCCGGGACTAGCGGGGGGCCACGGTCCGAATAATGAGCAGTTCTTC.